The 13 T cell receptor beta chains below all came from one sample that was sequenced in a study of brain metastases from non-small cell lung cancer. Data came from immunoSEQ multiplex PCR; TCRdb stores just in-frame clones and leaves some out. This sample has 950 or so clones, with approximately 82% found just once. The sequenced material came from tumor-adjacent normal tissue. These receptors came from a donor aged 40 or older with non-small cell lung cancer.

Regarding this clone: The junction differs from germline at one of its ends, possibly a read error. The chain links TRBV3-1 (or the pseudogene TRBV3-2) to TRBJ1-5; D gene ambiguous. Germline values: CDR1 LGHDT, CDR2 YNNKEL (reference sequence). CDR3 length: 13 residues. The CDR3 nucleotides read TGTGCCAGCAGCCAAGATTTAAATCAACCCCAGCATTTT. It translates to CASSQDLNQPQHF.

V usage is TRBV14 and J usage is TRBJ1-1, with D possibly TRBD1 on 6 matching bases. V was cut by 2 bases and J by 9 bases, with 13 bases left in between. The CDR3 is made up of 13 amino acids. The germline gives CDR1 SGHDN, CDR2 FVKESK. This CDR3 reads CASSQLRGNQAFF. In nucleotides, the CDR3 is TGTGCCAGCAGCCAATTGAGGGGGAATCAAGCTTTCTTT.

This chain connects TRBV7-2 to TRBJ1-2; 8 bases are a match to TRBD1. The CDR3 runs 13 residues. Germline V gene sequence: CDR1 SGHTA, CDR2 FQGNSA. The V and J ends lost 1 base and 5 bases, in that order; junction bases with no gene match: 0. The CDR3 is CASSLGTGYGYTF. The CDR3 bases are TGTGCCAGCAGCTTAGGGACAGGGTATGGCTACACCTTC.

In nucleotides, the CDR3 is TGTGCCAGTAGTCCGGGGACAGCCATCGATGAAAAACTGTTTTTT. Translated: CASSPGTAIDEKLFF. This chain uses TRBV19 with TRBJ1-4; 7 bases match TRBD1. CDR3 length: 15 amino acids. Germline V gene sequence: CDR1 LNHDA, CDR2 SQIVND (reference sequence). With 5 bases clipped from V and 6 bases from J, the junction kept 9 bases outside the gene matches. Full variable domain (rest looked up from reference TRBV19 and TRBJ1-4): DGGITQSPKYLFRKEGQNVTLSCEQNLNHDAMYWYRQDPGQGLRLIYYSQIVNDFQKGDIAEGYSVSREKKESFPLTVTSAQKNPTAFYLCASSPGTAIDEKLFFGSGTQLSVL.

This clone was found a few times. Other nucleotide sequences from this sample produce the same CDR3. The J gene is TRBJ1-5, the V gene TRBV9; D remains ambiguous. The germline V and J ends were trimmed by 0 bases and 3 bases, with 7 bases remaining between them. The CDR3 runs to 14 residues. Germline V gives CDR1 SGDLS, CDR2 YYNGEE. CDR3 in amino acids: CASSVEDNNQPQHF. In DNA form, the CDR3 reads TGTGCCAGCAGCGTAGAAGACAACAATCAGCCCCAGCATTTT. Looking up the rest from reference TRBV9 and TRBJ1-5 gives the full variable domain: DSGVTQTPKHLITATGQRVTLRCSPRSGDLSVYWYQQSLDQGLQFLIQYYNGEERAKGNILERFSAQQFPDLHSELNLSSLELGDSALYFCASSVEDNNQPQHFGDGTRLSIL.

The chain couples TRBV2 to TRBJ1-1; 9 nucleotides match TRBD1. Trimming removed 6 bases from V and 4 bases from J; junction bases left unmatched: 9. Germline V gene data show CDR1 as SNHLY and CDR2 as FYNNEI. The CDR3 loop spans 15 amino acids. The CDR3 protein is CASSQQGARGTEAFF. The CDR3 nucleotides read TGTGCCAGCAGCCAACAGGGGGCTAGGGGCACTGAAGCTTTCTTT.

This clone came up a few times. The V call is TRBV28, the J call TRBJ1-4; D gene uncertain. V lost 6 bases to trimming and J lost 7 bases, with 15 bases between them. Per the germline V gene, CDR1 is MDHEN and CDR2 is SYDVKM. The CDR3 is made up of 14 amino acids. The chain's CDR3 is CASRGQQLSEKLFF. The CDR3 coding sequence is TGTGCCAGCAGAGGTCAGCAGCTATCTGAAAAACTGTTTTTT.

This clone is labeled as hyperexpanded. The sample carries other DNA sequences with the same CDR3. The chain joins TRBV30 to TRBJ1-6; TRBD1 aligns across 9 bases. Looked up from germline, CDR1 is GTSNPN and CDR2 is SVGIG (reference sequence). This CDR3 is 14 amino acids long. J lost 8 bases, V lost 2 bases, and 4 bases had no gene match. The CDR3 protein is CAWSTGTGYSPLHF. CDR3 coding DNA: TGTGCCTGGAGTACCGGGACAGGGTATTCACCCCTCCACTTT.

A few counts support this clone. This chain connects TRBV7-3 to TRBJ2-2; 10 positions agree with TRBD2. The length of the CDR3 is 17 residues. V dropped 5 bases and J dropped 2; count of bases not matched to a gene: 8. The germline gives CDR1 SGHTA, CDR2 FQGTGA. The CDR3 sequence: CASSTSSGSDNTGELFF. In DNA, the CDR3 is TGTGCCAGCAGCACCTCTAGCGGGAGTGATAACACCGGGGAGCTGTTTTTT. The full variable domain, in which reference TRBV7-3 and TRBJ2-2 provide the parts outside the CDR3, is GAGVSQTPSNKVTEKGKYVELRCDPISGHTALYWYRQSLGQGPEFLIYFQGTGAADDSGLPNDRFFAVRPEGSVSTLKIQRTERGDSAVYLCASSTSSGSDNTGELFFGEGSRLTVL.

This chain links TRBV6-1 with TRBJ2-3; 8 bases map to TRBD1. CDR1 is MNHNS, CDR2 SASEGT, per germline. The J segment lost 4 bases and the V segment lost 2 bases, leaving 8 bases of the junction unmatched. The CDR3 spans 16 residues. CDR3 nucleotide sequence: TGTGCCAGCAGTGAAATCCCCGGACAGGGTGCAGATACGCAGTATTTT. Encoded protein: CASSEIPGQGADTQYF.

The chain carries TRBV19 and TRBJ2-1; 7 bases agree with TRBD2. Germline loops: CDR1 LNHDA, CDR2 SQIVND (reference sequence). The CDR3 consists of 15 residues. J gave up 0 bases and V 6 bases, and 5 bases lay outside the gene matches. The chain's CDR3 is CASSPGGSSYNEQFF. The CDR3 DNA reads TGTGCCAGTAGCCCAGGCGGGAGCTCCTACAATGAGCAGTTCTTC.

As concerns this clone: This CDR3 is also generated by other DNA sequences in the sample. The chain has TRBV19 and TRBJ2-3; D unresolved. The V end was cut by 1 base, the J end by 6 bases, with 5 bases between. The CDR3 sequence is 12 residues long. From germline, CDR1 is LNHDA and CDR2 SQIVND (reference sequence). The CDR3 sequence is CASSIGTDTQYF. The CDR3 bases are TGTGCCAGTAGTATAGGAACCGATACGCAGTATTTT.

The chain employs TRBV15 and TRBJ1-2, with a possible D match to TRBD1 (5 bases). Germline-derived CDR1 and CDR2 are LNHNV and YYDKDF (reference sequence). The CDR3 covers 14 residues. Trimming pared 0 bases from V and 4 bases from J, leaving 9 bases between. CDR3 sequence: CATSRDQGTYGYTF. CDR3 DNA sequence: TGTGCCACCAGCAGAGATCAGGGTACCTATGGCTACACCTTC.